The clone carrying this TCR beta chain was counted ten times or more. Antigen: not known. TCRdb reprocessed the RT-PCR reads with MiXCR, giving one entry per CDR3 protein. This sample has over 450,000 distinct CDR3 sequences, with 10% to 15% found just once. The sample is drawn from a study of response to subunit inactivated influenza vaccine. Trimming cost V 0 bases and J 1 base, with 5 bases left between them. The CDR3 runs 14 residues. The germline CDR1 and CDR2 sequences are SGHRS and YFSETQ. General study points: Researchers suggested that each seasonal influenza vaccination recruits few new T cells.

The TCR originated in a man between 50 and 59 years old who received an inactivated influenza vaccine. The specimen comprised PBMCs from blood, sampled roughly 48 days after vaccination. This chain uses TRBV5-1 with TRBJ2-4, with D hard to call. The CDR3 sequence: CASSLDGAKNIQYF. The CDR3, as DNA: TGCGCCAGCAGCTTGGATGGGGCCAAAAACATTCAGTACTTC.